The 12 T cell receptor beta chains below all came from one sample that was sequenced in a study of blood T cell repertoires in COVID-19. Method: immunoSEQ multiplex PCR; TCRdb's copy keeps in-frame clones and lacks some. The table shows about 160,000 clones, with 70% to 90% occurring only once. Sequenced input: peripheral blood. The receptors derive from a human donor in a cohort sampled during active COVID-19.

V and J are TRBV6-6 and TRBJ2-5, with a weak D call TRBD1 (5 bases). CDR1 and CDR2 (germline): MNHNY, SVGAGI (reference sequence). This CDR3 contains 16 residues. Trimming took 1 base from V and 2 from J, leaving 14 bases between them. The CDR3 region has the DNA TGTGCCAGCAGTTACTACCTGACAGCCGGACAAGAGACCCAGTACTTC. Amino acids: CASSYYLTAGQETQYF.

The chain joins TRBV7-9 to TRBJ2-3; the D gene is possibly TRBD1 (6 bases). The V end was cut by 6 bases, the J end by 3 bases, with 13 bases between. The V gene's germline CDR1 is SEHNR and CDR2 FQNEAQ (reference sequence). The CDR3 runs to 14 residues. CDR3 loop: CASRQGVGTDTQYF. The DNA for the CDR3 is TGTGCCAGCAGACAGGGTGTGGGAACAGATACGCAGTATTTT.

This chain links TRBV5-5 with TRBJ1-2; TRBD1 matches at 9 bases. Germline loops: CDR1 SGHKS, CDR2 YYEKEE (reference sequence). Germline trimming cut 4 bases from V and 4 bases from J; bases unmatched to any gene: 5. This CDR3 comprises 14 residues. The CDR3 region is CASSRQGGGYGYTF. The CDR3 DNA follows: TGTGCCAGCAGCCGACAGGGGGGAGGCTATGGCTACACCTTC. The whole variable domain, filled in from reference TRBV5-5 and TRBJ1-2, reads DAGVTQSPTHLIKTRGQQVTLRCSPISGHKSVSWYQQVLGQGPQFIFQYYEKEERGRGNFPDRFSARQFPNYSSELNVNALLLGDSALYLCASSRQGGGYGYTFGSGTRLTVV.

V usage is TRBV19 and J usage is TRBJ2-5; 8 positions agree with TRBD1. Germline V CDR1 and CDR2: LNHDA, SQIVND (reference sequence). Trimming cost V 0 bases and J 7 bases; bases outside gene matches: 7. The CDR3 is 15 residues long. The CDR3 loop is CASSIESRGLGTQYF. CDR3 bases: TGTGCCAGTAGTATAGAGTCCAGGGGGCTAGGGACCCAGTACTTC. Complete variable domain (other parts from reference TRBV19 and TRBJ2-5): DGGITQSPKYLFRKEGQNVTLSCEQNLNHDAMYWYRQDPGQGLRLIYYSQIVNDFQKGDIAEGYSVSREKKESFPLTVTSAQKNPTAFYLCASSIESRGLGTQYFGPGTRLLVL.

CDR3: CASRAGTGAYEQYF. The CDR3 DNA sequence: TGTGCCAGCAGAGCCGGGACAGGAGCTTACGAGCAGTACTTC. The gene calls are TRBV27 and TRBJ2-7; 8 nucleotides line up with TRBD1. The CDR3 totals 14 residues. Germline V gene lookup returns CDR1 MNHEY and CDR2 SMNVEV (reference sequence). Losses at the gene ends were 6 bases for V and 4 bases for J; bases not matched to a gene: 8.

The rearrangement links TRBV3-1 (or the pseudogene TRBV3-2) to TRBJ1-2; D possibly corresponds to TRBD1 (6 bases). The length of the CDR3 is 17 residues. Trimming took off 4 bases at V and 1 base at J, with 19 bases between the two ends. From germline, CDR1 is LGHDT and CDR2 YNNKEL (reference sequence). CDR3 sequence reads: CASSPKGGHRFNYGYTF. The CDR3 DNA sequence: TGTGCCAGCAGCCCTAAAGGGGGTCATCGCTTTAACTATGGCTACACCTTC.

V is TRBV6-6 and J is TRBJ1-1, with D unclear. Trimming pared 3 bases from V and 3 bases from J, leaving 8 bases between. The CDR3 loop spans 13 amino acids. Germline values: CDR1 MNHNY, CDR2 SVGAGI (reference sequence). For the CDR3, the DNA is TGTGCCAGCAGTTATCTGAGGGACACTGAAGCTTTCTTT. Translation: CASSYLRDTEAFF.

The CDR3 DNA reads TGCGCCAGCGGACTGGGGGGACCCAACTATGGCTACACCTTC. As protein: CASGLGGPNYGYTF. The V call is TRBV5-1, the J call TRBJ1-2; possible D gene TRBD1, 5 bases. The length of the CDR3 is 14 residues. Trimming stripped 7 bases from V and 2 bases from J, with 15 bases between. The germline gives CDR1 SGHRS, CDR2 YFSETQ.

Concerning this clone itself: Other DNA sequences in the sample encode the same CDR3. The gene calls are TRBV4-3 and TRBJ2-1, with 11 bases identical to TRBD2. The CDR3 covers 15 residues. V lost 1 base to trimming and J lost 10 bases; unmatched junction nucleotides: 6. Germline V lookup: CDR1 LGHNA, CDR2 YSLEER. CDR3 nucleotides: TGCGCCAGCAGCCAAGGAACTAGCGGGAGTAGGGAGCAGTTCTTC. This gives the protein CASSQGTSGSREQFF.

The chain combines TRBV10-3 with TRBJ2-7; 9 nucleotides line up with TRBD2. The CDR3 length is 16 residues. The germline V gene has CDR1 ENHRY and CDR2 SYGVKD. V lost 8 bases to trimming and J lost 2 bases; unmatched junction nucleotides: 13. The CDR3 DNA reads as TGTGCCATCGAGGCCGGCGGGGGGGGTTCCACCTACGAGCAGTACTTC. The encoded protein is CAIEAGGGGSTYEQYF.

The chain uses TRBV19 and TRBJ1-2, with D possibly TRBD1 on 5 matching bases. CDR3 length: 19 residues. Trimming removed 4 bases at V and 4 bases at J, with 28 bases between. Germline V lookup: CDR1 LNHDA, CDR2 SQIVND (reference sequence). The chain's CDR3 is CASSTLPAGRGGTTYGYTF. CDR3 in DNA: TGTGCCAGTAGTACCCTACCGGCCGGGAGGGGAGGAACGACCTATGGCTACACCTTC.

The chain links TRBV29-1 to TRBJ2-1; tentative D call: TRBD1 (6 bases). V was clipped by 5 bases and J by 7 bases, with 21 bases between them. The CDR3 covers 15 residues. Germline lookup yields CDR1 SQVTM and CDR2 ANQGSEA. Written as DNA, the CDR3 is TGCAGCGTTAACCTCTTGACTAAGGGGGAGAATGAGCAGTTCTTC. Protein sequence: CSVNLLTKGENEQFF.